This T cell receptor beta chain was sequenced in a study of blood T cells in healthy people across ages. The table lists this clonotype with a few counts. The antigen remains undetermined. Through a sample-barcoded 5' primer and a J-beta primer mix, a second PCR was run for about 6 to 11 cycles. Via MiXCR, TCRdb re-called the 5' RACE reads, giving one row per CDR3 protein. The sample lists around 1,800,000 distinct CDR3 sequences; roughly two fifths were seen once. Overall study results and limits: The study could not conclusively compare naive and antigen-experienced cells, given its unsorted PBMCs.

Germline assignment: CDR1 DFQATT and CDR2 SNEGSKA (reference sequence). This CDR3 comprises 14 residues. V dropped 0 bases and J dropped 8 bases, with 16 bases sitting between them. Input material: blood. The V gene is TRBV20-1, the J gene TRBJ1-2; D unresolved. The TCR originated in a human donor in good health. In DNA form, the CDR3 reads TGCAGTGCTAGAGACTTTAGCGTTTTTCTGGGCTACACCTTC. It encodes CSARDFSVFLGYTF.